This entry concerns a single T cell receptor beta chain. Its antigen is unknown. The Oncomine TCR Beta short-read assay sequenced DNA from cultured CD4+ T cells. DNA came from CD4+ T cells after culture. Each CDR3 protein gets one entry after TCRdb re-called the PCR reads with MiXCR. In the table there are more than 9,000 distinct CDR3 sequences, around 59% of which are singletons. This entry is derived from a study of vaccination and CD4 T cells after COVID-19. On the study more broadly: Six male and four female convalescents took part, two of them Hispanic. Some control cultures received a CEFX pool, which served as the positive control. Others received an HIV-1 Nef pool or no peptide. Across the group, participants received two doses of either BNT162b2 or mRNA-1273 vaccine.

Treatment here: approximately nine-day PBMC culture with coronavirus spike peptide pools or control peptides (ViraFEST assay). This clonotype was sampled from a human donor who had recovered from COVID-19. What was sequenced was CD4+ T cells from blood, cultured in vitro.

The CDR3 region has the DNA TGTGCCAGCAGAAAAGCCGGGGGGGCAGAAGCTTTCTTT. It translates to CASRKAGGAEAFF. This rearrangement joins TRBV7-2 to TRBJ1-1; D is perhaps TRBD1 (6 bases). CDR3 size: 13 residues. The germline V gene has CDR1 SGHTA and CDR2 FQGNSA. Trimming pared 6 bases from V and 8 bases from J, leaving 16 bases between.